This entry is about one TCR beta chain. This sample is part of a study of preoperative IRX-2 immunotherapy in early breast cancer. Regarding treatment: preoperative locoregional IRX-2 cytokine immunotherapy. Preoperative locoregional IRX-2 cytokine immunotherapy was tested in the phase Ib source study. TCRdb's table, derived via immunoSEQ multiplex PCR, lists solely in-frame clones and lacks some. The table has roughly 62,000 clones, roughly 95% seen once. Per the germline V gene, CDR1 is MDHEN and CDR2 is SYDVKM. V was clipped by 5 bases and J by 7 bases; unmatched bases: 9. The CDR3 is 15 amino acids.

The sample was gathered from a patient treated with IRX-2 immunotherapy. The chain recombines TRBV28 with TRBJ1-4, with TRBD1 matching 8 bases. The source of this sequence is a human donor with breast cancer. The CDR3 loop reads CASSPAGGASEKLFF. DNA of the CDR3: TGTGCCAGCAGTCCTGCAGGGGGCGCTTCTGAAAAACTGTTTTTT.